This TCR beta chain was found in a study of OX40 agonist ivuxolimab in advanced cancers. Study overall: The study enrolled dose-escalation patients with hepatocellular carcinoma, melanoma, renal cell or head and neck cancer. Study results and limitations: The study found among the lowest clonal expansion in partial responders at 0.1-3.0 mg/kg. CD4+ and CD8+ blood T cells expanded clonally by week 6 at 0.1 to 3.0 mg/kg.

Blood draws occurred at baseline, cycle 4 day 1, and cycle 7 day 1. V was clipped by 5 bases and J by 3 bases, with 21 bases between them. CDR1 SGHDT and CDR2 YYEEEE come from the germline V gene. This CDR3 comprises 16 residues. The protocol was immunoSEQ multiplex PCR, while the TCRdb copy is restricted to in-frame clones and leaves out a portion. The table includes under 75,000 clones, around nine tenths detected once. Points on this clone: Antigen unknown.

The source was CD4+ or CD8+ T cells sorted from blood, collected in a trial of the OX40 agonist ivuxolimab. The TCR comes from an adult with an advanced solid tumor such as melanoma, head and neck, liver or kidney cancer. The V gene is TRBV5-6, the J gene TRBJ2-7; D gene unclear. This CDR3 reads CASSYGARMVVYEQYF. The CDR3 region has the DNA TGTGCCAGCAGTTACGGCGCCCGAATGGTAGTCTACGAGCAGTACTTC.